This T cell receptor beta chain was captured by sequencing in a study of spatial heterogeneity in lung cancer. For the study at large: When follow-up PBMC samples existed, they were sequenced (at a median of about 24 months after resection).

Findings and caveats of the study: Circulating ubiquitous expanded tumor TCRs were observed more frequently at resection than at follow-up.

Germline V gives CDR1 LNHDA, CDR2 SQIVND (reference sequence). The CDR3 consists of 12 residues. The V end was cut by 3 bases, the J end by 6 bases, with 8 bases between. The time point: blood at routine non-recurrence follow-up after resection. Whole RNA obtained from tumor, nontumor lung or frozen PBMC underwent sequencing without sorting. From the 5' RACE reads, TCRdb called clonotypes with MiXCR, one entry per CDR3 protein. The sample holds more than 95,000 distinct CDR3 sequences, 12% seen once. Regarding this clonotype: Its specificity is unknown.

Here the sequenced sample was PBMCs, taken at follow-up. The receptor was isolated from a male donor with early-stage non-small cell lung cancer. The genes are TRBV19 and TRBJ1-2; D not certain. The CDR3 spells CASSIVQDGYTF. For the CDR3, the DNA is TGTGCCAGTAGTATTGTCCAGGATGGCTACACCTTC.